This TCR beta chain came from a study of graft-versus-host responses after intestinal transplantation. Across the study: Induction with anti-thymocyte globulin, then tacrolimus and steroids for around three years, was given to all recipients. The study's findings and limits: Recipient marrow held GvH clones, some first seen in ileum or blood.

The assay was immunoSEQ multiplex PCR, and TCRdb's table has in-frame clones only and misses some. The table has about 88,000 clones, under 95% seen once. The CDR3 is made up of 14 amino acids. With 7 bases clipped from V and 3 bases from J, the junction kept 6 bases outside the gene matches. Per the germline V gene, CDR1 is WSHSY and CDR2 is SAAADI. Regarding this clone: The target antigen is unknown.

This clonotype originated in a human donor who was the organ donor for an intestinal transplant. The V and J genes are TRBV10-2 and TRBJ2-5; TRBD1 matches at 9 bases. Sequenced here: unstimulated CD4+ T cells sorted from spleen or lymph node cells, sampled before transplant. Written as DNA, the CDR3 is TGCGCCAGCATCGCGGACAGGGGAAAAGAGACCCAGTACTTC. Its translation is CASIADRGKETQYF.